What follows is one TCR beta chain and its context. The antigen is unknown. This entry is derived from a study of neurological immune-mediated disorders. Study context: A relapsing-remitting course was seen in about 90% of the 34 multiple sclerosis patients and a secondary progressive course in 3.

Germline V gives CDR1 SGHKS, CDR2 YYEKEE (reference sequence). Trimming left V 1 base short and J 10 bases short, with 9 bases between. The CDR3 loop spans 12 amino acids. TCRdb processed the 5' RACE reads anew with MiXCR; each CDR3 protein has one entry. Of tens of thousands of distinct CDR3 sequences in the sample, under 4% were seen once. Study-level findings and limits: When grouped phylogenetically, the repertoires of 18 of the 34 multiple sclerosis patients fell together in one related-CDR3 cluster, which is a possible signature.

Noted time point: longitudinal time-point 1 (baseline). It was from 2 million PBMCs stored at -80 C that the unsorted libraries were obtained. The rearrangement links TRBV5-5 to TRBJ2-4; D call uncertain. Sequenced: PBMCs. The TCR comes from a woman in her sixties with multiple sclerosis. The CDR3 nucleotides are TGTGCCAGCAGCTTGTACCCGGAAATTCAGTACTTC. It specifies CASSLYPEIQYF.